This entry lists 32 T cell receptor beta chains sequenced from one sample in a study of T cell repertoires in cytomegalovirus infection (dated by TCRdb to about 2019). Instrument on record: Illumina HiSeq 1500. TCRdb's own reprocessing of the public reads used fastp at Q25 and MiXCR and kept productive beta chains. Duplicate CDR3 protein sequences are folded into a single record with the most common DNA and genes. For this sample there are some 180,000 distinct CDR3 sequences; approximately 17% appear just once. The ten largest clones add up to approximately 25% of the sample. The material sequenced was CD8+ T cells from PBMCs. These receptors were taken from a human donor in good health (CMV status not recorded). Some clones in this sample may be carry-over from other donors' samples.

This clonotype was seen more than once but under ten times. The V and J genes are TRBV7-2 and TRBJ1-2, with a weak D call TRBD1 (6 bases). Germline V CDR1 and CDR2: SGHTA, FQGNSA. V was shortened by 8 bases and J by 6 bases, with 10 bases between the two germline ends. The CDR3 covers 11 residues. The CDR3 DNA sequence: TGTGCCAGCCGGGGGCAGGATGGCTACACCTTC. Translated: CASRGQDGYTF.

The J gene is TRBJ1-5, the V gene TRBV28; no definite D call. The CDR3 is made up of 12 amino acids. V was cut by 10 bases and J by 3 bases, with 10 bases left in between. The germline V gene encodes CDR1 MDHEN and CDR2 SYDVKM. The CDR3 sequence: CAKGRDNQPQHF. CDR3 in DNA: TGTGCCAAGGGAAGGGACAATCAGCCCCAGCATTTT. The variable domain in full, completed from reference TRBV28 and TRBJ1-5, reads DVKVTQSSRYLVKRTGEKVFLECVQDMDHENMFWYRQDPGLGLRLIYFSYDVKMKEKGDIPEGYSVSREKKERFSLILESASTNQTSMYLCAKGRDNQPQHFGDGTRLSIL.

This clonotype was picked up a small number of times. The rearrangement links TRBV12-5 to TRBJ2-7; unclear D gene. Deletions cut 4 bases from V and 5 bases from J, with 6 bases between. The CDR3 loop spans 11 amino acids. Per the germline V gene, CDR1 is LGHNT and CDR2 is FRNRAP. In DNA, the CDR3 is TGTGCTAGTGGTTCTGGACACGAGCAGTACTTC. Its translation: CASGSGHEQYF.

This clonotype has more than one count but fewer than ten. The chain has TRBV20-1 and TRBJ1-5, with D unclear. Germline assignment: CDR1 DFQATT and CDR2 SNEGSKA (reference sequence). V lost 6 bases, J lost 1 base, and 10 bases lay in between. The CDR3 is 13 amino acids. CDR3 loop: CSAKPQSNQPQHF. The CDR3 DNA reads as TGCAGTGCCAAACCCCAGAGCAATCAGCCCCAGCATTTT.

This chain uses TRBV9 with TRBJ1-2; D is undetermined. Germline CDR1 and CDR2: SGDLS and YYNGEE. This CDR3 contains 13 residues. Trimming shortened V by 4 bases and J by 4 bases, and 11 bases separated the two germline ends. CDR3 residues: CASSPDGPYGYTF. CDR3 nucleotide sequence: TGTGCCAGCAGCCCGGACGGGCCCTATGGCTACACCTTC.

This clonotype was detected many times. V usage is TRBV11-2 and J usage is TRBJ1-1, with D possibly TRBD1 on 5 matching bases. Germline V gene sequence: CDR1 SGHAT, CDR2 FQNNGV. Trimming took 3 bases from V and 2 from J, leaving 13 bases between them. This CDR3 spans 15 amino acids. The CDR3 is CASSLRRGVNTEAFF. The CDR3 region has the DNA TGTGCCAGCAGCTTGAGAAGGGGAGTTAACACTGAAGCTTTCTTT. Variable domain in full (rest from reference TRBV11-2 and TRBJ1-1): EAGVAQSPRYKIIEKRQSVAFWCNPISGHATLYWYQQILGQGPKLLIQFQNNGVVDDSQLPKDRFSAERLKGVDSTLKIQPAKLEDSAVYLCASSLRRGVNTEAFFGQGTRLTVV.

This clonotype was counted a few times. The chain combines TRBV12-3 or TRBV12-4 with TRBJ1-3; D unresolved. V gave up 3 bases and J gave up 0 bases, with 18 bases separating them. CDR3 length equals 18 residues. CDR3 protein: CASSFLSGFENSGNTIYF. The CDR3 region has the DNA TGTGCCAGCAGTTTCCTATCGGGCTTCGAAAACTCTGGAAACACCATATATTTT.

The gene calls are TRBV7-2 and TRBJ1-5, with D possibly TRBD1 on 5 matching bases. Germline V gives CDR1 SGHTA, CDR2 FQGNSA. The CDR3 is made up of 14 amino acids. Trimming took 2 bases from V and 11 from J, leaving 16 bases between them. This CDR3 is CASSLNGPEGAQHF. DNA of the CDR3: TGTGCCAGCAGCTTAAACGGACCGGAAGGGGCCCAGCATTTT.

This clonotype was counted only a few times. The chain carries TRBV7-9 and TRBJ2-1; 8 nucleotides line up with TRBD2. Germline CDR1 SEHNR, CDR2 FQNEAQ (reference sequence). Trimming took 5 bases from V and 4 from J; bases not matched to a gene: 1. The CDR3 contains 13 residues. The CDR3 sequence: CASSRGGYNEQFF. The CDR3 nucleotides read TGTGCCAGCAGCCGGGGGGGGTACAATGAGCAGTTCTTC.

CDR3 DNA: TGTGCCAGCAGGGTAGACCACGAGCAGTACTTC. Its translation is CASRVDHEQYF. J is TRBJ2-7 and V is TRBV2; D is undetermined. The CDR3 runs to 11 residues. Trimming took 6 bases from V and 5 from J, leaving 8 bases between them. Germline CDR1 SNHLY, CDR2 FYNNEI.

The CDR3 DNA reads as TGTGCCAGCTCCGGACTAGCGGGGGGATATTGGTACGAGCAGTACTTC. Protein product: CASSGLAGGYWYEQYF. This chain uses TRBV2 with TRBJ2-7; the match to TRBD2 covers 14 bases. The length of the CDR3 is 16 residues. Germline values: CDR1 SNHLY, CDR2 FYNNEI. V gave up 8 bases and J gave up 4 bases; unmatched junction bases: 10.

The chain has TRBV12-3 or TRBV12-4 and TRBJ1-6, with TRBD1 matching 11 bases. J gave up 7 bases and V 3 bases, and 11 bases lay outside the gene matches. The CDR3 has 18 amino acids. The CDR3 loop reads CASSLAPPRTGGNSPLHF. The CDR3 bases are TGTGCCAGCAGTTTGGCCCCTCCTCGGACAGGGGGCAATTCACCCCTCCACTTT.

V gene TRBV4-1 combines with J gene TRBJ2-1; 12 nucleotides agree with TRBD2. From germline, CDR1 is MGHRA and CDR2 YSYEKL. The CDR3 covers 16 residues. The J segment lost 4 bases and the V segment lost 5 bases, leaving 6 bases of the junction unmatched. The CDR3 bases are TGCGCCAGCAGCTCAAGCACTAGCGGGGGGTACAATGAGCAGTTCTTC. It yields the protein CASSSSTSGGYNEQFF.

The J gene is TRBJ1-2, the V gene TRBV2; D may be TRBD1 (5 bases). This CDR3 is built from 11 residues. In germline, CDR1 is SNHLY, CDR2 FYNNEI. Between the trimmed V and J ends, which lost 3 bases and 14 bases, there was a span of 13 bases. As DNA, the CDR3 is TGTGCCAGCAGTGACAGGGCTTCGGAAACCTTC. Translated: CASSDRASETF.

The genes are TRBV30 and TRBJ1-4, with 9 nucleotides matching TRBD1. This CDR3 has 14 amino acids. Germline values: CDR1 GTSNPN, CDR2 SVGIG (reference sequence). The V segment lost 3 bases and the J segment 7 bases; nucleotides outside the gene matches: 6. CDR3 loop: CAWSPGQGFEKLFF. CDR3 DNA: TGTGCCTGGAGCCCGGGACAGGGTTTTGAAAAACTGTTTTTT.

The sample holds a few counts of this clonotype. The chain carries TRBV7-8 and TRBJ2-7, with TRBD1 matching 7 bases. Germline lookup yields CDR1 SGHVS and CDR2 FQNEAQ. V trimming: 5 bases; J trimming: 3 bases; junction bases outside the gene matches: 10. The CDR3 is 15 residues long. The CDR3 bases are TGTGCCAGCAGCCCTTGGACAGGCACGATCTACGAGCAGTACTTC. As protein: CASSPWTGTIYEQYF.

This clonotype was picked up one time. The chain is built from TRBV14 and TRBJ1-5, with a possible D match to TRBD1 (6 bases). Trimming removed 4 bases at V and 0 bases at J, with 22 bases between. This CDR3 is built from 19 residues. The germline CDR1 and CDR2 sequences are SGHDN and FVKESK. The CDR3 region is CASSPYRDIGRDSNQPQHF. Here the CDR3 DNA reads TGTGCCAGCAGCCCATACCGGGACATTGGGAGAGATAGCAATCAGCCCCAGCATTTT.

Written as DNA, the CDR3 is TGTGCCAGCACCGGGGCCTTGAGTGGGACTGAAGCTTTCTTT. Encoded protein: CASTGALSGTEAFF. The rearrangement joins TRBV6-5 to TRBJ1-1; possibly TRBD1 for D (5 bases). Germline assignment: CDR1 MNHEY and CDR2 SVGAGI. The CDR3 spans 14 residues. V shed 7 bases and J shed 5 bases, with 17 bases lying between them.

The table lists this clonotype with a few counts. The chain uses TRBV27 and TRBJ2-7, with D perhaps matching TRBD1 (5 bases). The CDR3 covers 16 residues. Trimming shortened V by 5 bases and J by 6 bases, and 23 bases separated the two germline ends. Germline V gives CDR1 MNHEY, CDR2 SMNVEV (reference sequence). The CDR3 DNA reads as TGTGCCAGCAGTGACTCAACAGGAATATTTTCTCTCGAGCAGTACTTC. It specifies CASSDSTGIFSLEQYF.

This clonotype was detected a few times. The rearrangement joins TRBV7-9 to TRBJ1-5; D gene ambiguous. V lost 6 bases and J lost 3, with 6 bases in between. Looked up from germline, CDR1 is SEHNR and CDR2 is FQNEAQ (reference sequence). The CDR3 runs 12 residues. CDR3 in DNA: TGTGCCAGCAGTAATTACAATCAGCCCCAGCATTTT. It yields the protein CASSNYNQPQHF. Together with reference TRBV7-9 and TRBJ1-5, the CDR3 gives the full variable domain: DTGVSQNPRHKITKRGQNVTFRCDPISEHNRLYWYRQTLGQGPEFLTYFQNEAQLEKSRLLSDRFSAERPKGSFSTLEIQRTEQGDSAMYLCASSNYNQPQHFGDGTRLSIL.

The gene calls are TRBV12-3 or TRBV12-4 and TRBJ1-5; no definite D call. V was shortened by 7 bases and J by 6 bases, with 13 bases between the two germline ends. The CDR3 loop spans 13 amino acids. The CDR3 nucleotides are TGTGCCAGCAATCCCGAATTAGGTCAGCCCCAGCATTTT. Protein product: CASNPELGQPQHF.

V and J are TRBV7-9 and TRBJ1-5; D uncertain. The CDR3 is made up of 14 amino acids. Trimming stripped 5 bases from V and 0 bases from J, with 8 bases between. Germline loops: CDR1 SEHNR, CDR2 FQNEAQ (reference sequence). CDR3: CASSPTHSNQPQHF. Here the CDR3 DNA reads TGTGCCAGCAGCCCTACTCATAGCAATCAGCCCCAGCATTTT.

This clonotype was detected a few times. The rearrangement links TRBV7-9 to TRBJ2-4; D unclear. Germline CDR1 is SEHNR and CDR2 is FQNEAQ (reference sequence). With 3 bases removed from V and 5 bases from J, the gap between germline ends came to 5 bases. The CDR3 length is 12 residues. CDR3 loop: CASSFNQNIQYF. CDR3 nucleotides: TGTGCCAGCAGCTTTAACCAAAACATTCAGTACTTC. Looking up the rest from reference TRBV7-9 and TRBJ2-4 gives the full variable domain: DTGVSQNPRHKITKRGQNVTFRCDPISEHNRLYWYRQTLGQGPEFLTYFQNEAQLEKSRLLSDRFSAERPKGSFSTLEIQRTEQGDSAMYLCASSFNQNIQYFGAGTRLSVL.

The genes are TRBV7-8 and TRBJ2-4; TRBD2 matches 10 bases. Germline loops: CDR1 SGHVS, CDR2 FQNEAQ. J lost 0 bases, V lost 7 bases, and 15 bases had no gene match. This CDR3 comprises 19 residues. The CDR3 DNA reads TGTGCCAGCATCCCTGGGGTAGCGGGGGGAATGATAGCCAAAAACATTCAGTACTTC. This sequence encodes CASIPGVAGGMIAKNIQYF.

This rearrangement joins TRBV6-2 or TRBV6-3 to TRBJ1-1; D not certain. The CDR3 length is 11 residues. V was trimmed by 6 bases and J by 6 bases, leaving 8 bases between them. CDR1 is MNHEY, CDR2 SVGEGT, per germline. The chain's CDR3 is CASSPPPEAFF. The CDR3 DNA follows: TGTGCCAGCAGCCCCCCTCCTGAAGCTTTCTTT.

V and J are TRBV7-9 and TRBJ2-1, with 7 bases aligning to TRBD1. J lost 5 bases, V lost 2 bases, and 9 bases had no gene match. CDR1 is SEHNR and CDR2 is FQNEAQ in the germline V gene (reference sequence). CDR3 length: 16 amino acids. The CDR3 protein is CASSLPGTVRHNEQFF. CDR3 in DNA: TGTGCCAGCAGCTTACCGGGGACAGTTAGACACAATGAGCAGTTCTTC.

This clonotype turned up a few times. V gene TRBV7-9 combines with J gene TRBJ1-2; 7 bases fit TRBD1. Germline V gene data show CDR1 as SEHNR and CDR2 as FQNEAQ (reference sequence). The CDR3 runs to 12 residues. The ends lost 3 bases at V and 8 bases at J; junction bases unmatched: 3. The CDR3 loop reads CASSLGQSGYTF. In nucleotides, the CDR3 is TGTGCCAGCAGCTTGGGACAGAGCGGCTACACCTTC.

The rearrangement uses TRBV25-1 and TRBJ2-5; maybe TRBD2 (6 bases). This CDR3 has 14 residues. V gave up 3 bases and J gave up 5 bases, with 13 bases separating them. In germline, CDR1 is MGHDK, CDR2 SYGVNS. The CDR3 protein is CASSDRDFWETQYF. DNA for the CDR3: TGTGCCAGCAGTGACAGGGACTTTTGGGAGACCCAGTACTTC.

A few counts support this clonotype. The J gene is TRBJ2-7, the V gene TRBV6-8; no clear D gene. V was pared by 5 bases and J by 4 bases, with 12 bases between. Germline V gene sequence: CDR1 MNHGY, CDR2 SAAAGT. The CDR3 runs 13 residues. The CDR3 DNA follows: TGTGCCAGCAGTAAGTTTTTCGGTTACGAGCAGTACTTC. This codes for CASSKFFGYEQYF.

This chain uses TRBV7-9 with TRBJ2-1; 9 bases are a match to TRBD2. CDR1 SEHNR and CDR2 FQNEAQ come from the germline V gene (reference sequence). There are 11 residues in the CDR3. V was pared by 5 bases and J by 15 bases, with 5 bases of the junction left unmatched. The CDR3, as DNA: TGTGCCAGCAGCGTGCTAGCGGGGCCGTTCTTC. It codes for CASSVLAGPFF. The full variable domain, in which reference TRBV7-9 and TRBJ2-1 provide the parts outside the CDR3, is DTGVSQNPRHKITKRGQNVTFRCDPISEHNRLYWYRQTLGQGPEFLTYFQNEAQLEKSRLLSDRFSAERPKGSFSTLEIQRTEQGDSAMYLCASSVLAGPFFGPGTRLTVL.

This clonotype occurred many times. CDR3: CASSLDTRTDTQYF. The CDR3 nucleotides read TGTGCCAGCAGCTTGGACACACGCACAGATACGCAGTATTTT. The rearrangement joins TRBV7-2 to TRBJ2-3; TRBD1 might be the D (5 bases). The V end lost 3 bases, the J end lost 1 base, and 8 bases lay between the germline ends. This CDR3 has 14 amino acids. Germline V gives CDR1 SGHTA, CDR2 FQGNSA.

In its sample, this clonotype was seen a few times. The gene calls are TRBV7-2 and TRBJ2-5; no definite D call. Per the germline V gene, CDR1 is SGHTA and CDR2 is FQGNSA. This CDR3 is built from 15 residues. V was trimmed by 6 bases and J by 1 base, leaving 15 bases between them. CDR3 in DNA: TGTGCCAGCAGTTCCCGTTGGGGAATCCAAGAGACCCAGTACTTC. Protein: CASSSRWGIQETQYF.